Sequencing of this T cell receptor (beta chain) was carried out in a study of human T cells and chemical hapten exposure. At the level of the study: Patch tests put 0.01% DPC on the upper back, read at 6 days.

Separate cDNA molecules received unique molecular identifiers, which the library attached to them. TCRdb ran MiXCR on the RACE reads and lists one entry per CDR3 protein. The table shows 150,000 to 200,000 distinct CDR3 sequences, with just under 30% occurring only once. The CDR3 runs 18 residues. The V gene's germline CDR1 is MNHEY and CDR2 SVGAGI. The ends were cut back, 0 bases at V and 5 bases at J, with 21 bases in the middle. Regarding the study as a whole: Expanded TCRs showed more large CDR3 clusters than pre-sensitization or healthy control sets. DPC sensitization did not alter TCRs above 1 in 1000 frequency.

Time point defined: pre-sensitization, week 0. Described treatment: therapeutic diphenylcyclopropenone sensitization with weekly scalp DPC. Only a few counts were recorded for this clonotype. The target antigen is unknown. Sequenced material: whole blood, taken in connection with sensitization to the hapten diphenylcyclopropenone (DPC). The receptor was isolated from a woman in her thirties with alopecia areata. Some clones in this sample may be carry-over from other donors' samples. The chain employs TRBV6-5 and TRBJ2-3; weak D call: TRBD1 (5 bases). CDR3 region: CASSYSRAKASGIDTQYF. DNA of the CDR3: TGTGCCAGCAGTTACTCGAGAGCAAAGGCGTCAGGGATAGATACGCAGTATTTT.